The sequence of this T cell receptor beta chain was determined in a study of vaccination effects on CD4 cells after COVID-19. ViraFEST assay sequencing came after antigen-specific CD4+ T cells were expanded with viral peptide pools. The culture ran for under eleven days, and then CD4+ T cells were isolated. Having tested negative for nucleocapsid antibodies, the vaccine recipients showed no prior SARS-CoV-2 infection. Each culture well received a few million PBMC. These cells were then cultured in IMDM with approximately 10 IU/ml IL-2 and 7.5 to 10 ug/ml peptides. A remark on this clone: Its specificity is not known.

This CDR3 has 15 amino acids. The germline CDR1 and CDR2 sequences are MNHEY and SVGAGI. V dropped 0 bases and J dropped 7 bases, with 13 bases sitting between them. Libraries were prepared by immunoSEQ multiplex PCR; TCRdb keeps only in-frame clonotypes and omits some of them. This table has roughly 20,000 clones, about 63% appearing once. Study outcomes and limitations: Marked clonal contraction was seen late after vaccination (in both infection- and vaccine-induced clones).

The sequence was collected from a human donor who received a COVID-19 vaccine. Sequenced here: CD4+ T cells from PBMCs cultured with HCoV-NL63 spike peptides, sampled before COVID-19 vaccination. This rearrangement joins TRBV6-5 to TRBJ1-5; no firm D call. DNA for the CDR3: TGTGCCAGCAGTTACTCCCATCTAGGGAACCAGCCCCAGCATTTT. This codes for CASSYSHLGNQPQHF.